A single sample is the source of the 14 T cell receptor beta chains below, sequenced in a study of blood T cell repertoires in COVID-19. The assay was immunoSEQ multiplex PCR, and TCRdb's table has in-frame clones only and misses some. This sample has 350,000 to 400,000 clones, with roughly 91% found just once. Sequencing was done on a sample of PBMCs or T cells enriched from blood (not recorded which). Source of these receptors: a woman under 40 who had recovered from COVID-19.

The rearrangement links TRBV5-1 to TRBJ1-2; tentatively, D is TRBD1 (5 bases). Germline V lookup: CDR1 SGHRS, CDR2 YFSETQ. This CDR3 spans 15 amino acids. V lost 4 bases and J lost 3, with 16 bases in between. CDR3 in DNA: TGCGCCAGCAGCCCCTGGGGGGGACTCGACTATGGCTACACCTTC. Translation: CASSPWGGLDYGYTF.

The V gene is TRBV19, the J gene TRBJ2-1; D might be TRBD1 (5 bases). V was cut by 5 bases and J by 4 bases, with 12 bases left in between. This CDR3 spans 14 amino acids. Germline V CDR1 and CDR2: LNHDA, SQIVND (reference sequence). The CDR3 nucleotides are TGTGCCAGTAGTTACCAGGGAACATACAATGAGCAGTTCTTC. It codes for CASSYQGTYNEQFF. Full variable domain (missing parts from reference TRBV19 and TRBJ2-1): DGGITQSPKYLFRKEGQNVTLSCEQNLNHDAMYWYRQDPGQGLRLIYYSQIVNDFQKGDIAEGYSVSREKKESFPLTVTSAQKNPTAFYLCASSYQGTYNEQFFGPGTRLTVL.

The chain links TRBV30 to TRBJ2-4, with D unclear. This CDR3 has 13 residues. CDR1 is GTSNPN and CDR2 is SVGIG in the germline V gene (reference sequence). The V gene lost 1 base and the J gene lost 10 bases, with 14 bases spanning the gap. CDR3 residues: CAWSGGPNSIQYF. DNA for the CDR3: TGTGCCTGGAGTGGTGGCCCAAACAGTATTCAGTACTTC.

This chain joins TRBV3-1 (or the pseudogene TRBV3-2) and TRBJ2-1, with D possibly matching TRBD2 (6 bases). The CDR3 is made up of 16 amino acids. Germline V lookup: CDR1 LGHDT, CDR2 YNNKEL (reference sequence). Trimming took 1 base from V and 4 from J, leaving 14 bases between them. The CDR3 spells CASSQGRGPLYNEQFF. In nucleotides, the CDR3 is TGTGCCAGCAGCCAAGGGCGGGGCCCTCTATACAATGAGCAGTTCTTC.

The rearrangement uses TRBV27 and TRBJ2-6; D gene uncertain. The V and J ends lost 3 bases and 4 bases respectively, with 10 bases between them. Germline values: CDR1 MNHEY, CDR2 SMNVEV (reference sequence). There are 15 residues in the CDR3. The CDR3 coding sequence is TGTGCCAGCAGTTTTGTGGGCCGGGGGGCCAACGTCCTGACTTTC. This encodes CASSFVGRGANVLTF.

The chain carries TRBV27 and TRBJ1-5, with a possible D match to TRBD1 (5 bases). Germline V gene data show CDR1 as MNHEY and CDR2 as SMNVEV (reference sequence). V shed 6 bases and J shed 5 bases, with 11 bases lying between them. This CDR3 is 13 amino acids long. The CDR3 protein is CASRFDSDQPQHF. The CDR3, as DNA: TGTGCCAGCAGATTCGACAGCGATCAGCCCCAGCATTTT.

The chain has TRBV15 and TRBJ1-5; 7 bases line up with TRBD1. The CDR3 length is 16 residues. Germline V gives CDR1 LNHNV, CDR2 YYDKDF (reference sequence). V lost 0 bases, J lost 4 bases, and 6 bases stayed unmatched. The CDR3 here is CATSRDGAGGNQPQHF. The CDR3 coding sequence is TGTGCCACCAGCAGAGATGGGGCAGGGGGGAATCAGCCCCAGCATTTT.

The rearrangement joins TRBV6-1 to TRBJ2-7; no reliable D call. V was clipped by 1 base and J by 3 bases, with 7 bases between them. Germline-derived CDR1 and CDR2 are MNHNS and SASEGT. This CDR3 is built from 13 residues. The DNA for the CDR3 is TGTGCCAGCAGTGAAGTTCTAAGCTACGAGCAGTACTTC. As protein: CASSEVLSYEQYF.

DNA for the CDR3: TGTGCCAGCAGCTTAGGGACTAGCGGGTTCTACGAGCAGTACTTC. Translating gives CASSLGTSGFYEQYF. The chain recombines TRBV11-3 with TRBJ2-7; 11 bases agree with TRBD2. V lost 1 base to trimming and J lost 3 bases; unmatched junction nucleotides: 2. Germline V gives CDR1 SGHNT, CDR2 YENEEA. The CDR3 is 15 residues long.

The chain recombines TRBV6-5 with TRBJ1-1; D is possibly TRBD1 (5 bases). The CDR3 is 15 residues long. The germline V gene has CDR1 MNHEY and CDR2 SVGAGI. The ends were cut back, 5 bases at V and 4 bases at J, with 17 bases in the middle. The CDR3 bases are TGTGCCAGCAGTCCCACATTTACGGGGGTCACTGAAGCTTTCTTT. Residues: CASSPTFTGVTEAFF.

This clone was recorded only once. This rearrangement joins TRBV10-1 to TRBJ2-3; the D is unclear. V lost 3 bases, J lost 5 bases, and 3 bases lay in between. CDR1 is WNHNN and CDR2 is SYGVQD in the germline V gene (reference sequence). The CDR3 spans 11 residues. CDR3 DNA: TGCGCCAGCAGTGATATAGATACGCAGTATTTT. Translation gives CASSDIDTQYF.

The chain combines TRBV25-1 with TRBJ1-4, with TRBD1 matching over 7 bases. V was clipped by 1 base and J by 8 bases; unmatched bases: 7. The CDR3 consists of 15 residues. Germline V gene lookup returns CDR1 MGHDK and CDR2 SYGVNS. CDR3 in DNA: TGTGCCAGCAGTGAATCGAAGGGGGCTAGGGAAAAACTGTTTTTT. Its translation: CASSESKGAREKLFF.

CDR3 sequence: CASSGPGTGTEAFF. In nucleotides, the CDR3 is TGTGCCAGCAGTGGTCCCGGGACAGGGACTGAAGCTTTCTTT. V and J are TRBV2 and TRBJ1-1, with TRBD1 matching over 9 bases. In germline, CDR1 is SNHLY, CDR2 FYNNEI. The length of the CDR3 is 14 residues. V dropped 4 bases and J dropped 5; count of bases not matched to a gene: 5.

The rearrangement joins TRBV2 to TRBJ1-2; D is undetermined. Germline CDR1 reads SNHLY; CDR2 reads FYNNEI. Trimming took 4 bases from V and 2 from J, leaving 11 bases between them. This CDR3 spans 14 amino acids. CDR3 nucleotides: TGTGCCAGCAGTGTAGAGGGAGGAAACTATGGCTACACCTTC. Translating it yields CASSVEGGNYGYTF.